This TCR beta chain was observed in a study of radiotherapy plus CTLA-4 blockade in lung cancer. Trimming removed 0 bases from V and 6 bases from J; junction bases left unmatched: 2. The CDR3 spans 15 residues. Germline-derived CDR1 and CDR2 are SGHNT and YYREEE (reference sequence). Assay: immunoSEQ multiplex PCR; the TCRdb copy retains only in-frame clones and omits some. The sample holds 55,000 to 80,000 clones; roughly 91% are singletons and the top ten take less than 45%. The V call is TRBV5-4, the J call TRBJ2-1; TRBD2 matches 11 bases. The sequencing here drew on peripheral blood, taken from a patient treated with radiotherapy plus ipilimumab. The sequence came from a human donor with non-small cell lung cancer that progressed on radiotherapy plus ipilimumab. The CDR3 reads CASSLDLAGGNEQFF. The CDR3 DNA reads TGTGCCAGCAGCTTGGATCTAGCGGGAGGCAATGAGCAGTTCTTC.